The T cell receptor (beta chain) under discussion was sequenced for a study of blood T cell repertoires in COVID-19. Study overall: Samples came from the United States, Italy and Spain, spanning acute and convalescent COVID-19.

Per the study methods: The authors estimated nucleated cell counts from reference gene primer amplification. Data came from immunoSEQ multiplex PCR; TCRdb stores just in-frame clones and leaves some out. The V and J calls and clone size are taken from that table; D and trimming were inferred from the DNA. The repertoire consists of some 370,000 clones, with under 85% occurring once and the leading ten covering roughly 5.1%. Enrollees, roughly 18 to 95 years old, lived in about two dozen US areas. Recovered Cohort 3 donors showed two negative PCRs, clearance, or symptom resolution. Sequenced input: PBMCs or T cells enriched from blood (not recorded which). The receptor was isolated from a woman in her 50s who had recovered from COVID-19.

CDR3 amino acids: CASSLETGNTEAFF. The CDR3 DNA reads as TGTGCCAGCTCACTTGAGACAGGGAACACTGAAGCTTTCTTT. The gene calls are TRBV18 and TRBJ1-1; TRBD1 might be the D (6 bases). Germline CDR1 KGHSH, CDR2 LQKENI. This CDR3 region has 14 residues. Trimming cost V 4 bases and J 1 base, with 10 bases left between them.